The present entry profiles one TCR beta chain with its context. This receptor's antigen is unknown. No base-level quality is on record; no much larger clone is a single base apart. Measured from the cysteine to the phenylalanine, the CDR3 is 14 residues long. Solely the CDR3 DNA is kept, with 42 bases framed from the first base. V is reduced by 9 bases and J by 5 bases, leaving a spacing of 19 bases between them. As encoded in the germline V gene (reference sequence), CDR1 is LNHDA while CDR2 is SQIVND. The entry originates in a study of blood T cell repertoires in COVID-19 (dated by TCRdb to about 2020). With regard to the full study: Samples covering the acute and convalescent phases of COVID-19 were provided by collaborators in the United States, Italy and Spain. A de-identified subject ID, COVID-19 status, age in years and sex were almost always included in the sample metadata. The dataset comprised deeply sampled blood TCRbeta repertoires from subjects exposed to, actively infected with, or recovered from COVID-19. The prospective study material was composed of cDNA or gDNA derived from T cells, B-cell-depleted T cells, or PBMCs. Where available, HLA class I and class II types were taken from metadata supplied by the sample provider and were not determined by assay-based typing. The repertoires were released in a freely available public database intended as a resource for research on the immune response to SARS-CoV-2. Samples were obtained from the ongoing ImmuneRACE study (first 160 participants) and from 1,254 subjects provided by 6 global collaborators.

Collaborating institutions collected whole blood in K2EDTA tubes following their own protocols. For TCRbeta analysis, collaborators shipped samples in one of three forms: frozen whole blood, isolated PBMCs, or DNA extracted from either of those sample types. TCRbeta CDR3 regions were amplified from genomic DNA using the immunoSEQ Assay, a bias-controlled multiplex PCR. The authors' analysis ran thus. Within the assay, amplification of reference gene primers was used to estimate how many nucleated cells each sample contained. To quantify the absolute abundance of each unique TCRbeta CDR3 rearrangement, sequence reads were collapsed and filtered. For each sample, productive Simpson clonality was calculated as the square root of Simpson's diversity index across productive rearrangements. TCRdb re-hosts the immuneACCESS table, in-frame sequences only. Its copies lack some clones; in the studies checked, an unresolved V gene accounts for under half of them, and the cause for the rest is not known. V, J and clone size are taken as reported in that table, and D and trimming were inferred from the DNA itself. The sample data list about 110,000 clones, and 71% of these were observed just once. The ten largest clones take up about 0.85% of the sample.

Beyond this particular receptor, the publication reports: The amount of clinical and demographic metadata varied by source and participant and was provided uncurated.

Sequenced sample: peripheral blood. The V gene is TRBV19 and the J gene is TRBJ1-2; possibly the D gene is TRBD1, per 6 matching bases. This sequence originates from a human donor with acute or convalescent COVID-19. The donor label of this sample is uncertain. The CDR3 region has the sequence CASVHQGPWYGYTF. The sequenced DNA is TGTGCCAGCGTTCACCAGGGGCCCTGGTATGGCTACACCTTC.